The 17 T cell receptor beta chains below come from one sample, sequenced in a study of OX40 agonist ivuxolimab in advanced cancers. Assay: immunoSEQ multiplex PCR; the TCRdb copy retains only in-frame clones and omits some. Of some 16,000 clones in the sample, 75% to 90% are singletons; the top ten hold around 3.9%. Sequencing used CD4+ or CD8+ T cells sorted from blood, obtained in a trial of the OX40 agonist ivuxolimab. Source of these receptors: an adult with an advanced solid tumor such as melanoma, head and neck, liver or kidney cancer.

V and J are TRBV16 and TRBJ1-2; D is uncertain. The CDR3 covers 13 residues. Germline CDR1 reads KGHSY; CDR2 reads FQNENV. V dropped 1 base and J dropped 4 bases, with 7 bases sitting between them. The DNA of the CDR3 is TGTGCCAGCAGCCAATGGAGCAGCTATGGCTACACCTTC. Protein: CASSQWSSYGYTF.

The chain links TRBV30 to TRBJ2-7; TRBD2 agrees at 7 bases. The CDR3 consists of 14 residues. Germline V gene lookup returns CDR1 GTSNPN and CDR2 SVGIG (reference sequence). The J segment lost 3 bases and the V segment lost 0 bases, leaving 5 bases of the junction unmatched. The CDR3 DNA reads TGTGCCTGGAGTGTACTGGGCGGGGGCTACGAGCAGTACTTC. It is translated as CAWSVLGGGYEQYF.

This chain links TRBV12-5 with TRBJ1-2; D gene ambiguous. This CDR3 has 14 residues. Germline V gives CDR1 LGHNT, CDR2 FRNRAP. V dropped 4 bases and J dropped 2 bases, with 11 bases sitting between them. The DNA of the CDR3 is TGTGCTAGTGGTTCCACGTATGGGAACTATGGCTACACCTTC. Amino acid sequence: CASGSTYGNYGYTF.

CDR3 in DNA: TGTGCCAGCAGCCATAGCGGGAGGACCAACGAGCAGTACTTC. Translated: CASSHSGRTNEQYF. The J gene is TRBJ2-7, the V gene TRBV7-3; TRBD2 agrees at 10 bases. CDR3 length: 14 residues. V trimming: 5 bases; J trimming: 5 bases; junction bases outside the gene matches: 6. The germline CDR1 and CDR2 sequences are SGHTA and FQGTGA.

The DNA for the CDR3 is TGTGCCAGCAGTGTCCTTTCGAGTCAGGAGACCCAGTACTTC. It codes for CASSVLSSQETQYF. J is TRBJ2-5 and V is TRBV2, with D uncertain. This CDR3 has 14 amino acids. With 4 bases removed from V and 5 bases from J, the gap between germline ends came to 14 bases. Germline V gene lookup returns CDR1 SNHLY and CDR2 FYNNEI.

This chain joins TRBV27 and TRBJ2-5; TRBD1 agrees at 10 bases. The J call may not be correct, given that the DNA end is closer to TRBJ2-7. The CDR3 totals 16 residues. The germline V gene has CDR1 MNHEY and CDR2 SMNVEV (reference sequence). CDR3 in amino acids: CASSIPGQGSSYEQYF. CDR3 DNA sequence: TGTGCCAGCAGTATTCCGGGACAGGGGTCCTCCTACGAGCAGTACTTC.

The chain employs TRBV7-2 and TRBJ2-3, with D perhaps TRBD2 (6 bases). The germline gives CDR1 SGHTA, CDR2 FQGNSA. Trimming took 4 bases from V and 2 from J, leaving 16 bases between them. The CDR3 covers 16 residues. The CDR3 sequence: CASSSAAGPVTDTQYF. CDR3 bases: TGTGCCAGCAGCTCGGCGGCGGGGCCCGTCACAGATACGCAGTATTTT.

The chain has TRBV2 and TRBJ1-2, with D maybe TRBD1 (5 bases). CDR1 is SNHLY, CDR2 FYNNEI, per germline. V was shortened by 6 bases and J by 2 bases, with 7 bases between the two germline ends. CDR3 size: 12 residues. The CDR3 is CASRAGNYGYTF. CDR3 in DNA: TGTGCCAGCAGGGCAGGGAACTATGGCTACACCTTC.

The CDR3 loop is CASSPLPSGNYNEQFF. CDR3 coding DNA: TGTGCCAGCAGCCCGCTCCCTAGCGGAAACTACAATGAGCAGTTCTTC. V is TRBV11-2 and J is TRBJ2-1, with 7 bases identical to TRBD2. Trimming took 5 bases from V and 3 from J; bases not matched to a gene: 10. Germline assignment: CDR1 SGHAT and CDR2 FQNNGV. The CDR3 totals 16 residues.

The V and J genes are TRBV6-5 and TRBJ2-3; TRBD1 matches at 8 bases. CDR3 length: 14 amino acids. Unmatched junction bases numbered 4, after V lost 6 bases and J lost 2 bases. Germline CDR1 is MNHEY and CDR2 is SVGAGI. The CDR3 region is CASRRTGFTDTQYF. The CDR3 DNA sequence: TGTGCCAGCAGACGGACAGGGTTCACAGATACGCAGTATTTT.

CDR3 in DNA: TGTGCCAGCAGCTTAGGATCCGGGGCCGGGGGGGGCAATCAGCCCCAGCATTTT. Translating gives CASSLGSGAGGGNQPQHF. The chain carries TRBV7-8 and TRBJ1-5; D is possibly TRBD1 (5 bases). Trimming cost V 1 base and J 2 bases, with 18 bases left between them. The CDR3 consists of 18 residues. Germline V gene lookup returns CDR1 SGHVS and CDR2 FQNEAQ.

This clone was seen just once. The chain employs TRBV20-1 and TRBJ1-1; D is unresolved. Trimming removed 3 bases from V and 1 base from J, with 3 bases in between. CDR1 is DFQATT, CDR2 SNEGSKA, per germline (reference sequence). The CDR3 is 11 amino acids. The CDR3 loop reads CSARGNTEAFF. The CDR3 DNA reads TGCAGTGCTAGGGGGAACACTGAAGCTTTCTTT.

This clone was seen just once. J is TRBJ2-7 and V is TRBV7-2; TRBD2 matches at 9 bases. Germline V CDR1 and CDR2: SGHTA, FQGNSA. This CDR3 comprises 15 residues. J was trimmed by 6 bases and V by 1 base; bases with no gene match: 7. The CDR3 is CASSLGTAGGVEQYF. CDR3 bases: TGTGCCAGCAGCTTAGGTACGGCGGGAGGGGTCGAGCAGTACTTC.

This clone has only a few counts. This chain connects TRBV7-8 to TRBJ1-4; no clear D gene. The germline CDR1 and CDR2 sequences are SGHVS and FQNEAQ. This CDR3 contains 16 residues. Trimming shortened V by 0 bases and J by 5 bases, and 13 bases separated the two germline ends. Here the CDR3 reads CASSLAAVRRNEKLFF. In nucleotides, the CDR3 is TGTGCCAGCAGCTTAGCTGCGGTCAGGCGGAATGAAAAACTGTTTTTT. Based on the CDR3 plus reference TRBV7-8 and TRBJ1-4, the full variable domain is GAGVSQSPRYKVAKRGQDVALRCDPISGHVSLFWYQQALGQGPEFLTYFQNEAQLDKSGLPSDRFFAERPEGSVSTLKIQRTQQEDSAVYLCASSLAAVRRNEKLFFGSGTQLSVL.

This sequence joins TRBV6-6 and TRBJ1-4; D gene ambiguous. This CDR3 is built from 11 residues. Trimming pared 4 bases from V and 7 bases from J, leaving 4 bases between. CDR1 MNHNY and CDR2 SVGAGI come from the germline V gene (reference sequence). CDR3 nucleotides: TGTGCCAGCAGTTCCGGTGAAAAACTGTTTTTT. Protein sequence: CASSSGEKLFF.

This chain connects TRBV28 to TRBJ2-1; either TRBD1 or TRBD2 may supply D (5 bases each). Germline V gene sequence: CDR1 MDHEN, CDR2 SYDVKM. V was trimmed by 4 bases and J by 0 bases, leaving 13 bases between them. The length of the CDR3 is 16 residues. For the CDR3, the DNA is TGTGCCAGCAGTTCTCCTGGGGCGGGCTCCTACAATGAGCAGTTCTTC. Its protein product is CASSSPGAGSYNEQFF.

The chain employs TRBV28 and TRBJ1-5; 8 bases map to TRBD1. Germline CDR1 MDHEN, CDR2 SYDVKM. V lost 5 bases and J lost 3; bases outside the gene matches: 9. The CDR3 is 16 amino acids. The CDR3 is CASSGFRGRDNQPQHF. In DNA form, the CDR3 reads TGTGCCAGCAGTGGATTCAGGGGGCGCGACAATCAGCCCCAGCATTTT.